Listed here is a single TCR beta chain. The sample belongs to a study of sequential checkpoint blockade in melanoma. Only in-frame clones appear in the TCRdb table, and some are missing; sequencing was by immunoSEQ multiplex PCR. The data contain roughly 13,000 clones, roughly 50% of them singletons. The germline CDR1 and CDR2 sequences are SNHLY and FYNNEI. Germline trimming cut 4 bases from V and 8 bases from J; bases unmatched to any gene: 4. This CDR3 region has 14 residues. Treatment specified: randomized to nivolumab then ipilimumab (arm A) or the reverse (arm B). The sequence derives from a human donor with melanoma. The input for sequencing was CD8+ T cells sorted from blood (inferred from file names), taken from a patient given nivolumab and ipilimumab in sequence. V usage is TRBV2 and J usage is TRBJ2-1; 11 nucleotides match TRBD2. The CDR3 bases are TGTGCCAGCAGTGTAGCGGGGGGGCGCCATGAGCAGTTCTTC. It yields the protein CASSVAGGRHEQFF. The full variable domain, rest sourced from reference TRBV2 and TRBJ2-1, is EPEVTQTPSHQVTQMGQEVILRCVPISNHLYFYWYRQILGQKVEFLVSFYNNEISEKSEIFDDQFSVERPDGSNFTLKIRSTKLEDSAMYFCASSVAGGRHEQFFGPGTRLTVL.